The 22 T cell receptor beta chains listed next were all sequenced from one sample in a study of CD8+CD57+ T cells in acquired aplastic anemia. CDR3 and TCR beta VDJ profiling relied on a genomic DNA template. TCRdb re-analysed the reads in MiXCR, keeping a single row per CDR3 protein. Of 150,000 to 200,000 distinct CDR3 sequences listed, less than 60% were seen once; the top ten hold about 1.8%. Sequenced patients had shown CD8+CD57+ cell expansion by flow cytometry. Material: sorted CD4+, CD8+, or CD8+CD57+ T cells (not recorded which) from PBMCs. Receptors originate from a human donor with aplastic anemia.

This rearrangement joins TRBV7-6 to TRBJ2-5; a possible D gene is TRBD1 (5 bases). Per germline, CDR1 SGHVS and CDR2 FNYEAQ. Trimming removed 3 bases from V and 4 bases from J, with 9 bases in between. The CDR3 spans 13 residues. CDR3 loop: CASSFSGIETQYF. CDR3 in DNA: TGTGCCAGCAGCTTCTCAGGGATAGAGACCCAGTACTTC.

This clonotype was seen a handful of times. The chain couples TRBV18 to TRBJ2-3, with 7 bases fitting TRBD2. This CDR3 has 13 amino acids. Germline CDR1 reads KGHSH; CDR2 reads LQKENI. V lost 5 bases to trimming and J lost 8 bases; unmatched junction nucleotides: 7. This CDR3 is CASSSDWEGTQYF. CDR3 sequence (DNA): TGTGCCAGCTCATCGGACTGGGAGGGTACGCAGTATTTT. The full variable domain, its missing parts supplied by reference TRBV18 and TRBJ2-3, is NAGVMQNPRHLVRRRGQEARLRCSPMKGHSHVYWYRQLPEEGLKFMVYLQKENIIDESGMPKERFSAEFPKEGPSILRIQQVVRGDSAAYFCASSSDWEGTQYFGPGTRLTVL.

Points on this clonotype: This may come from a read error, since a much larger clone is one base off. The rearrangement links TRBV7-9 to TRBJ1-1; 7 bases are shared with TRBD1. The CDR3 covers 13 residues. In germline, CDR1 is SEHNR, CDR2 FQNEAQ (reference sequence). CDR3: CASRGTGDTEAFF. The CDR3 bases are TGCGCCAGCAGGGGCACAGGGGACACTGAAGCTTTCTTT. Filled out from reference TRBV7-9 and TRBJ1-1, the complete variable domain reads DTGVSQNPRHKITKRGQNVTFRCDPISEHNRLYWYRQTLGQGPEFLTYFQNEAQLEKSRLLSDRFSAERPKGSFSTLEIQRTEQGDSAMYLCASRGTGDTEAFFGQGTRLTVV.

The rearrangement joins TRBV2 to TRBJ1-4; possible D gene TRBD1, 5 bases. Germline assignment: CDR1 SNHLY and CDR2 FYNNEI. CDR3 length: 15 residues. The V gene lost 5 bases and the J gene lost 4 bases, with 14 bases spanning the gap. The CDR3 DNA follows: TGTGCCAGCAGTCCGAGACAGACCTATAATGAAAAACTGTTTTTT. Amino acid sequence: CASSPRQTYNEKLFF.

This clonotype was observed many times. The chain recombines TRBV20-1 with TRBJ2-5; D unclear. V lost 1 base, J lost 5 bases, and 5 bases lay in between. Germline CDR1 DFQATT, CDR2 SNEGSKA (reference sequence). The CDR3 length is 11 residues. CDR3 loop: CSARVVETQYF. In DNA form, the CDR3 reads TGCAGTGCTAGAGTAGTTGAGACCCAGTACTTC.

This clonotype was recorded many times. The chain has TRBV27 and TRBJ1-6, with 8 bases aligning to TRBD1. Trimming cost V 7 bases and J 10 bases; bases outside gene matches: 6. Germline CDR1 is MNHEY and CDR2 is SMNVEV (reference sequence). This CDR3 region has 13 residues. The CDR3 DNA follows: TGTGCCAGCAAGGACAGGGAAGGGTCACCCCTCCACTTT. Its translation: CASKDREGSPLHF.

CDR3 sequence reads: CASSSPGQLDEQYF. The CDR3 DNA follows: TGTGCCAGCAGTTCGCCGGGACAGCTGGACGAGCAGTACTTC. V and J are TRBV28 and TRBJ2-7; 7 bases line up with TRBD1. This CDR3 is built from 14 residues. CDR1 and CDR2 (germline): MDHEN, SYDVKM. The ends lost 4 bases at V and 5 bases at J; junction bases unmatched: 8.

This clonotype was recorded many times. The chain is built from TRBV12-3 or TRBV12-4 and TRBJ1-4; TRBD1 agrees at 9 bases. Trimming cost V 5 bases and J 8 bases; bases outside gene matches: 9. The CDR3 contains 15 residues. The CDR3 nucleotides are TGTGCCAGCAGTGCACAGACAGGGGGTGAGGAAAAACTGTTTTTT. Its translation: CASSAQTGGEEKLFF.

The rearrangement links TRBV20-1 to TRBJ2-7, with 10 bases matching TRBD1. Germline loops: CDR1 DFQATT, CDR2 SNEGSKA (reference sequence). The V gene end was trimmed by 0 bases and the J gene end by 2 bases; junction bases not matched to a gene: 7. The CDR3 runs 16 residues. The CDR3 region has the DNA TGCAGTGCTAGAGATTCTGGGACAGGGGACCCCTACGAGCAGTACTTC. It translates to CSARDSGTGDPYEQYF.

The chain employs TRBV24-1 and TRBJ2-5; 9 nucleotides match TRBD1. V shed 1 base, J shed 5 bases, and the junction held 10 bases outside the gene matches. Germline lookup yields CDR1 KGHDR and CDR2 SFDVKD. The length of the CDR3 is 17 residues. As DNA, the CDR3 is TGTGCCACCAGTGATTTCGGGGGGACAGGGATGGTGGAGACCCAGTACTTC. Protein: CATSDFGGTGMVETQYF.

The rearrangement joins TRBV25-1 to TRBJ1-1; D not resolved. V lost 5 bases and J 2 bases, leaving 9 bases between the germline ends. CDR3 size: 13 residues. Germline lookup yields CDR1 MGHDK and CDR2 SYGVNS. CDR3 sequence: CASSLADNTEAFF. Written as DNA, the CDR3 is TGTGCCAGCAGTCTGGCCGATAACACTGAAGCTTTCTTT.

This clonotype was detected once. V usage is TRBV7-8 and J usage is TRBJ2-5; tentative D call: TRBD1 (5 bases). The length of the CDR3 is 15 residues. CDR1 SGHVS and CDR2 FQNEAQ come from the germline V gene. Deletions cut 6 bases from V and 4 bases from J, with 18 bases between. This chain's CDR3 is CASSLIAGLGETQYF. CDR3 nucleotide sequence: TGTGCCAGCAGTTTAATAGCAGGGTTGGGAGAGACCCAGTACTTC.

This clonotype occurred many times. The chain recombines TRBV20-1 with TRBJ2-7; tentative D call: TRBD1 (6 bases). Germline V CDR1 and CDR2: DFQATT, SNEGSKA (reference sequence). This CDR3 contains 13 residues. The V gene lost 4 bases and the J gene lost 6 bases, with 16 bases spanning the gap. The CDR3 here is CSATDRYGAEQYF. In nucleotides, the CDR3 is TGCAGTGCTACCGACAGGTACGGGGCCGAGCAGTACTTC.

This clonotype came up many times. V gene TRBV6-1 combines with J gene TRBJ1-1; no clear D gene. The CDR3 is 13 residues long. The germline V and J ends were trimmed by 2 bases and 1 base, with 5 bases remaining between them. Germline values: CDR1 MNHNS, CDR2 SASEGT. CDR3 loop: CASSERGNTEAFF. The CDR3 DNA follows: TGTGCCAGCAGTGAACGGGGGAACACTGAAGCTTTCTTT.

This clonotype was observed at least ten times. J is TRBJ2-5 and V is TRBV5-1; 7 bases fit TRBD2. Germline loops: CDR1 SGHRS, CDR2 YFSETQ. V gave up 3 bases and J gave up 7 bases; unmatched junction bases: 9. This CDR3 has 14 amino acids. Here the CDR3 DNA reads TGCGCCAGCAGCTCGGGACTATCGGGGGGGACCCAGTACTTC. Translating gives CASSSGLSGGTQYF.

This clonotype was observed many times. This chain joins TRBV18 and TRBJ1-5; no clear D gene. Between the trimmed V and J ends, which lost 1 base and 2 bases, there was a span of 3 bases. The CDR3 consists of 13 residues. The germline CDR1 and CDR2 sequences are KGHSH and LQKENI. CDR3 amino acids: CASSPRGNQPQHF. The CDR3 coding sequence is TGTGCCAGCTCACCACGGGGCAATCAGCCCCAGCATTTT.

This clonotype was found many times. The chain carries TRBV3-1 and TRBJ2-7; D is ambiguous. The CDR3 runs 16 residues. CDR1 is LGHDT and CDR2 is YNNKEL in the germline V gene (reference sequence). Trimming shortened V by 0 bases and J by 3 bases, and 15 bases separated the two germline ends. The CDR3 loop is CASSQEPPATIYEQYF. DNA of the CDR3: TGTGCCAGCAGCCAAGAGCCTCCAGCGACGATCTACGAGCAGTACTTC.

The chain is built from TRBV19 and TRBJ2-7, with D perhaps matching TRBD2 (6 bases). Trimming cost V 3 bases and J 0 bases, with 15 bases left between them. Germline V gene sequence: CDR1 LNHDA, CDR2 SQIVND (reference sequence). The CDR3 spans 16 residues. CDR3 DNA: TGTGCCAGTAGTATGAGGGCGGGACCGAGCTCCTACGAGCAGTACTTC. Translating it yields CASSMRAGPSSYEQYF.

This clonotype was seen at least ten times. The chain has TRBV19 and TRBJ2-1; TRBD2 agrees at 12 bases. Trimming at V came to 8 bases and at J to 7 bases, leaving 6 bases not matched to a gene. This CDR3 has 14 residues. CDR1 is LNHDA and CDR2 is SQIVND in the germline V gene (reference sequence). CDR3 DNA: TGTGCCAGTGGTGGGACTAGCGGGTATAATGAGCAGTTCTTC. As protein: CASGGTSGYNEQFF.

This clonotype was observed a handful of times. The chain carries TRBV6-1 and TRBJ2-7; D gene ambiguous. CDR3 size: 12 residues. Germline V CDR1 and CDR2: MNHNS, SASEGT. The V end was cut by 5 bases, the J end by 12 bases, with 17 bases between. DNA of the CDR3: TGTGCCAGCAGTCCGAACAGAGGAAGGTTGTACTTC. This sequence encodes CASSPNRGRLYF.

This clonotype was seen a handful of times. This sequence joins TRBV7-9 and TRBJ2-3; D is unclear. Trimming pared 1 base from V and 5 bases from J, leaving 7 bases between. The CDR3 contains 13 residues. The germline gives CDR1 SEHNR, CDR2 FQNEAQ (reference sequence). DNA for the CDR3: TGTGCCAGCAGCTTAGGTCCGGAAGATACGCAGTATTTT. It specifies CASSLGPEDTQYF.

This clonotype appeared many times. The chain recombines TRBV10-3 with TRBJ2-5; TRBD1 is a possible D gene (6 bases). Per germline, CDR1 ENHRY and CDR2 SYGVKD. V was pared by 2 bases and J by 3 bases, with 10 bases between. This CDR3 region has 14 residues. CDR3 amino acids: CAISETGKKETQYF. The CDR3 DNA is TGTGCCATCAGTGAGACAGGGAAAAAAGAGACCCAGTACTTC.